The sequence of this T cell receptor beta chain was determined in a study of regulatory T cells in long-lasting Graves disease. Broader study findings: There were preferences for TRBV28, TRBJ1-2 and TRBJ2-5 in persistent disease. Newly diagnosed Graves' patients exceeded persistent ones in TCR diversity.

This clonotype was found a few times. Its specificity is unknown. Time point here: newly diagnosed GD, antithyroid drugs for less than 3 months. There was RNA extracted from PBMCs, and the TCR library was made from it. With iRepertoire HTBI primers and Arm-PCR of CDR3 regions, TCR beta libraries were built. TCRdb analysed the multiplex PCR reads with MiXCR anew, one entry per CDR3 protein. The table has about 620,000 distinct CDR3 sequences, around 17% seen once. Germline V gene lookup returns CDR1 SGHDN and CDR2 FVKESK. The CDR3 spans 15 residues. Trimming cost V 2 bases and J 9 bases; bases outside gene matches: 6. This same sample was also taken into another study, of T cells in Graves' hyperthyroidism and ophthalmopathy. That investigation notes: An absence of ophthalmopathy progression within 18 months meant stable Graves' hyperthyroidism. The study based diagnoses on clinical symptoms, serum thyroxine and TRAb, thyroid ultrasound and orbital computed tomography.

The TCR comes from a woman aged 25-40 years with Graves disease. The chain has TRBV14 and TRBJ2-1; 11 nucleotides align to TRBD2. Material: peripheral blood mononuclear cells (PBMCs), obtained at new diagnosis, from a patient treated with antithyroid drugs. CDR3 residues: CASSQIFLAGGEQFF. CDR3 in DNA: TGTGCCAGCAGCCAAATATTTCTAGCGGGGGGTGAGCAGTTCTTC.